The 30 T cell receptor beta chains below come from one sample, sequenced in a study of prognosis after radiotherapy for stage I lung cancer. Multiplex PCR, run in two rounds, amplified TCR beta CDR3 from genomic DNA. Amplification in first-round PCR relied on primers specific to each TRBV and TRBJ gene. TCRdb used MiXCR to reprocess the multiplex PCR reads, holding one entry per CDR3 protein. The table lists about 20,000 distinct CDR3 sequences, 43% of them singletons, with 33% in the top ten. The starting material was PBMCs, obtained before or after stereotactic body radiation therapy (not recorded which). The receptors here all came from a donor aged 50 or older with non-small cell lung cancer.

In regard to this clonotype: A much bigger clone sits one base away, suggesting this may be a read error. The chain recombines TRBV6-1 with TRBJ1-1, with 8 positions matching TRBD1. CDR1 is MNHNS, CDR2 SASEGT, per germline. The CDR3 is 15 amino acids. J lost 0 bases, V lost 7 bases, and 7 bases had no gene match. CDR3 sequence (DNA): TGTGCCAGCATCCGCCAGGGGGCGGTGAACACTGAAGCTTTCTTT. Amino acids: CASIRQGAVNTEAFF.

This clonotype counts as medium-sized. This rearrangement joins TRBV6-5 to TRBJ2-2; 8 positions match TRBD1. The germline gives CDR1 MNHEY, CDR2 SVGAGI. Trimming at V came to 4 bases and at J to 7 bases, leaving 5 bases not matched to a gene. This CDR3 is 14 amino acids long. The DNA of the CDR3 is TGTGCCAGCAGTTTTGACAGGGGCCGCGGGGAGCTGTTTTTT. It codes for CASSFDRGRGELFF.

The chain recombines TRBV20-1 with TRBJ2-7; TRBD2 matches 10 bases. The germline CDR1 and CDR2 sequences are DFQATT and SNEGSKA (reference sequence). V shed 6 bases, J shed 0 bases, and the junction held 2 bases outside the gene matches. The CDR3 totals 13 residues. CDR3 region: CSARTSGSYEQYF. DNA of the CDR3: TGCAGTGCCCGGACTAGCGGCTCCTACGAGCAGTACTTC.

Details on this clonotype: The conserved closing phenylalanine or tryptophan is absent in this CDR3, likely reflecting a read error. The chain joins TRBV28 to TRBJ2-2, with D hard to call. Germline CDR1 MDHEN, CDR2 SYDVKM. CDR3 size: 15 residues. The germline V and J ends were trimmed by 5 bases and 5 bases, with 15 bases remaining between them. As DNA, the CDR3 is TGTGCCAGCAGTCCCTACCCTCCGGAGACCGGGGAGCTGTTTCTT. Amino acid sequence: CASSPYPPETGELFL.

This chain links TRBV2 with TRBJ2-7; 8 bases fit TRBD1. Germline V gene data show CDR1 as SNHLY and CDR2 as FYNNEI. The CDR3 runs 15 residues. Germline trimming cut 6 bases from V and 1 base from J; bases unmatched to any gene: 8. The CDR3 nucleotides read TGTGCCAGCAGCTTCGGACAGGGCTATTCCTACGAGCAGTACTTC. Translating gives CASSFGQGYSYEQYF.

This clonotype was found a few times. The genes are TRBV5-1 and TRBJ2-2; maybe TRBD1 (5 bases). Germline V lookup: CDR1 SGHRS, CDR2 YFSETQ. Trimming pared 2 bases from V and 5 bases from J, leaving 7 bases between. The CDR3 consists of 13 residues. Written as DNA, the CDR3 is TGCGCCAGCAGCTTCGACAGAACCGGGGAGCTGTTTTTT. It specifies CASSFDRTGELFF.

This clonotype was recorded many times. V gene TRBV10-3 combines with J gene TRBJ1-5; possible D gene TRBD1, 5 bases. This CDR3 is built from 15 residues. Per the germline V gene, CDR1 is ENHRY and CDR2 is SYGVKD. V lost 3 bases and J 4 bases, leaving 13 bases between the germline ends. The CDR3: CAISEGQGENQPQHF. In DNA, the CDR3 is TGTGCCATCAGTGAAGGTCAGGGAGAGAATCAGCCCCAGCATTTT.

The rearrangement joins TRBV4-1 to TRBJ2-7; no reliable D call. The length of the CDR3 is 12 residues. Germline V gives CDR1 MGHRA, CDR2 YSYEKL. The V and J ends lost 4 bases and 7 bases respectively, with 11 bases between them. In nucleotides, the CDR3 is TGCGCCAGCAGCCCCGACGTACGGGAGCAGTACTTC. Translation gives CASSPDVREQYF.

In this sample, this clonotype is medium-sized. This sequence joins TRBV2 and TRBJ1-2; possible D gene TRBD1, 6 bases. The length of the CDR3 is 13 residues. Germline V CDR1 and CDR2: SNHLY, FYNNEI. V lost 6 bases, J lost 3 bases, and 11 bases lay in between. The CDR3 reads CASSPQGDYGYTF. In nucleotides, the CDR3 is TGTGCCAGCAGCCCACAGGGTGACTATGGCTACACCTTC. Together with reference TRBV2 and TRBJ1-2, the CDR3 gives the full variable domain: EPEVTQTPSHQVTQMGQEVILRCVPISNHLYFYWYRQILGQKVEFLVSFYNNEISEKSEIFDDQFSVERPDGSNFTLKIRSTKLEDSAMYFCASSPQGDYGYTFGSGTRLTVV.

About this clonotype itself: The junction and the germline gene differ at one end; a read error may be behind it. CDR3 residues: CAITPTGTYTQYF. As DNA, the CDR3 is TGTGCCATCACCCCGACAGGCACATATACGCAGTATTTT. The chain has TRBV6-1 and TRBJ2-3; D is possibly TRBD1 (6 bases). There are 13 residues in the CDR3. CDR1 is MNHNS and CDR2 is SASEGT in the germline V gene.

In its sample, this clonotype was seen once. This likely reflects a read error, since a far larger clone is one base away. The genes are TRBV6-9 and TRBJ2-7, with 9 bases matching TRBD2. This CDR3 comprises 16 residues. The ends lost 6 bases at V and 2 bases at J; junction bases unmatched: 11. Germline assignment: CDR1 MNHGY and CDR2 SVAAGI. The CDR3 sequence is CASRNDGGLAPYEQYF. The CDR3 region has the DNA TGTGCCAGCAGGAACGACGGGGGACTAGCCCCCTACGAGCAGTACTTC.

In its sample, this clonotype was seen many times. The chain employs TRBV7-6 and TRBJ2-1; 7 bases agree with TRBD2. The V gene's germline CDR1 is SGHVS and CDR2 FNYEAQ. This CDR3 is 18 amino acids long. The V and J ends lost 2 bases and 0 bases, in that order; junction bases with no gene match: 10. DNA for the CDR3: TGTGCCAGCAGCTTAAGACCGGAGGGAGGGGACTCCTACAATGAGCAGTTCTTC. It translates to CASSLRPEGGDSYNEQFF. The entire variable domain, with the rest obtained from reference TRBV7-6 and TRBJ2-1, is as follows: GAGVSQSPRYKVTKRGQDVALRCDPISGHVSLYWYRQALGQGPEFLTYFNYEAQQDKSGLPNDRFSAERPEGSISTLTIQRTEQRDSAMYRCASSLRPEGGDSYNEQFFGPGTRLTVL.

The sample holds many counts of this clonotype. This chain joins TRBV5-1 and TRBJ2-3, with 14 nucleotides matching TRBD2. The CDR3 covers 17 residues. The germline V gene encodes CDR1 SGHRS and CDR2 YFSETQ. With 3 bases clipped from V and 2 bases from J, the junction kept 5 bases outside the gene matches. CDR3 DNA: TGCGCCAGCAGCTACGGGACTAGCGGGAGATCCACAGATACGCAGTATTTT. This encodes CASSYGTSGRSTDTQYF. The whole variable domain, filled in from reference TRBV5-1 and TRBJ2-3, reads KAGVTQTPRYLIKTRGQQVTLSCSPISGHRSVSWYQQTPGQGLQFLFEYFSETQRNKGNFPGRFSGRQFSNSRSEMNVSTLELGDSALYLCASSYGTSGRSTDTQYFGPGTRLTVL.

By share, this clonotype ranks as medium-sized. V usage is TRBV6-5 and J usage is TRBJ2-7; no clear D. Deletions cut 0 bases from V and 3 bases from J, with 6 bases between. CDR1 and CDR2 from the germline V gene are MNHEY and SVGAGI. The CDR3 totals 13 residues. In DNA, the CDR3 is TGTGCCAGCAGTTACTCCAGAATCTACGAGCAGTACTTC. Translation gives CASSYSRIYEQYF.

This clonotype was recorded at least ten times. The rearrangement links TRBV9 to TRBJ1-1; perhaps TRBD1 as D (5 bases). V dropped 5 bases and J dropped 1 base, with 9 bases sitting between them. From germline, CDR1 is SGDLS and CDR2 YYNGEE. The CDR3 spans 13 residues. The CDR3 loop reads CASSGGGNTEAFF. Written as DNA, the CDR3 is TGTGCCAGCAGTGGGGGAGGGAACACTGAAGCTTTCTTT.

In this sample, this clonotype turned up many times. The rearrangement links TRBV15 to TRBJ1-2, with a tentative D call TRBD1 (5 bases). The CDR3 is 13 amino acids. Germline values: CDR1 LNHNV, CDR2 YYDKDF (reference sequence). Trimming pared 3 bases from V and 8 bases from J, leaving 13 bases between. The CDR3 nucleotides read TGTGCCACCAGCAGGGGGGGGAATAGCGGCTACACCTTC. This encodes CATSRGGNSGYTF. The full variable domain, its missing parts supplied by reference TRBV15 and TRBJ1-2, is DAMVIQNPRYQVTQFGKPVTLSCSQTLNHNVMYWYQQKSSQAPKLLFHYYDKDFNNEADTPDNFQSRRPNTSFCFLDIRSPGLGDTAMYLCATSRGGNSGYTFGSGTRLTVV.

This clonotype was found many times. The rearrangement joins TRBV6-1 to TRBJ1-4; possible D gene TRBD1, 6 bases. The germline V gene encodes CDR1 MNHNS and CDR2 SASEGT. V lost 6 bases to trimming and J lost 8 bases, with 16 bases between them. The CDR3 sequence is 14 residues long. As DNA, the CDR3 is TGTGCCAGCAGGCCCAACAGGGAGAGCGAAAAACTGTTTTTT. This translates into CASRPNRESEKLFF.

V usage is TRBV7-2 and J usage is TRBJ1-5; D is ambiguous. The CDR3 totals 13 residues. The germline gives CDR1 SGHTA, CDR2 FQGNSA. The ends were cut back, 7 bases at V and 4 bases at J, with 11 bases in the middle. As DNA, the CDR3 is TGTGCCAGCATCTTCGGGCTAAATCAGCCCCAGCATTTT. It specifies CASIFGLNQPQHF.

As regards this clonotype: Just one base apart from a much larger clone, this may be a read error. This chain joins TRBV6-7 and TRBJ2-4; 8 bases align to TRBD1. TRBV6-7 is recorded as an ORF, its role being uncertain. The CDR3 spans 18 residues. With V trimmed by 2 bases and J by 3 bases, 12 bases remained unmatched. The chain's CDR3 is CASSYASTGVDNKNIQYF. CDR3 coding DNA: TGTGCCAGCAGTTACGCCTCGACAGGGGTTGATAACAAAAACATTCAGTACTTC.

This chain uses TRBV28 with TRBJ1-5; D ambiguous. The V end was cut by 3 bases, the J end by 1 base, with 13 bases between. The CDR3 consists of 16 residues. Germline lookup yields CDR1 MDHEN and CDR2 SYDVKM. CDR3 protein: CASSFLFEYSNQPQHF. The CDR3 DNA is TGTGCCAGCAGTTTCTTATTCGAGTACAGCAATCAGCCCCAGCATTTT.

This clonotype was observed at least ten times. The V gene is TRBV19, the J gene TRBJ2-1; 7 positions agree with TRBD1. CDR3 length: 15 residues. Trimming took 3 bases from V and 2 from J; bases not matched to a gene: 4. In germline, CDR1 is LNHDA, CDR2 SQIVND (reference sequence). CDR3 nucleotides: TGTGCCAGTAGTATCGACAGGGATCCCTACAATGAGCAGTTCTTC. Protein: CASSIDRDPYNEQFF.

This clonotype was seen repeatedly, ten times or more. The chain links TRBV24-1 to TRBJ2-2; possibly TRBD2 for D (6 bases). Trimming stripped 7 bases from V and 6 bases from J, with 14 bases between. The CDR3 loop spans 14 amino acids. The V gene's germline CDR1 is KGHDR and CDR2 SFDVKD. CDR3 region: CATRGLAGSGELFF. CDR3 nucleotides: TGTGCCACCAGAGGACTTGCGGGGTCCGGGGAGCTGTTTTTT.

This clonotype was observed many times. The chain employs TRBV9 and TRBJ1-6; D is uncertain. CDR1 is SGDLS, CDR2 YYNGEE, per germline. The CDR3 totals 13 residues. V lost 0 bases, J lost 8 bases, and 6 bases lay in between. The CDR3 DNA is TGTGCCAGCAGCGTAGATCAGTATTCACCCCTCCACTTT. Its protein is CASSVDQYSPLHF. Full variable domain (missing parts from reference TRBV9 and TRBJ1-6): DSGVTQTPKHLITATGQRVTLRCSPRSGDLSVYWYQQSLDQGLQFLIQYYNGEERAKGNILERFSAQQFPDLHSELNLSSLELGDSALYFCASSVDQYSPLHFGNGTRLTVT.

This clonotype was observed at least ten times. The chain links TRBV5-6 to TRBJ2-3; the D is unclear. Between the trimmed V and J ends, which lost 7 bases and 4 bases, there was a span of 16 bases. The CDR3 is 14 amino acids. Germline V CDR1 and CDR2: SGHDT, YYEEEE. The CDR3 protein is CASQALTEADTQYF. The CDR3 nucleotides read TGTGCCAGCCAAGCTTTAACGGAAGCAGATACGCAGTATTTT.

A note on this clonotype: One junction end does not reproduce the germline sequence, and a read error may be involved. The rearrangement joins TRBV6-1 to TRBJ1-6; weak D call: TRBD1 (6 bases). CDR1 MNHNS and CDR2 SASEGT come from the germline V gene. CDR3 length: 13 residues. DNA of the CDR3: TGTGACAGCAGTGAGGGGGTGCGGTCACCCCTCCACTTT. Translation: CDSSEGVRSPLHF.

This clonotype was observed once. The chain uses TRBV7-9 and TRBJ2-7; TRBD1 is a possible D gene (6 bases). There are 14 residues in the CDR3. Germline CDR1 and CDR2: SEHNR and FQNEAQ (reference sequence). V was cut by 5 bases and J by 3 bases, with 14 bases left in between. CDR3 amino acids: CASSPRGRDYEQYF. DNA for the CDR3: TGTGCCAGCAGCCCCAGGGGTCGGGACTACGAGCAGTACTTC.

The CDR3 bases are TGTAACGTATCCGGAGGGTACGAGCAGTACTTC. Residues: CNVSGGYEQYF. This sequence joins TRBV6-2 or TRBV6-3 and TRBJ2-7, with a tentative D call TRBD2 (6 bases). Germline V gene data show CDR1 as MNHEY and CDR2 as SVGEGT. The CDR3 runs to 11 residues.

A remark on this clonotype: This sequence is one base from a far larger clone and is likely a read error. CDR3 in amino acids: CASKVGRTRSYEQYF. The DNA of the CDR3 is TGTGCCAGCAAGGTTGGCAGAACAAGATCCTACGAGCAGTACTTC. This chain links TRBV6-8 with TRBJ2-7; D not resolved. This CDR3 region has 15 residues. Germline CDR1 reads MNHGY; CDR2 reads SAAAGT. V was shortened by 7 bases and J by 1 base, with 17 bases between the two germline ends.

By sample share, this clonotype is medium-sized. V usage is TRBV27 and J usage is TRBJ2-7; 7 nucleotides align to TRBD1. The trim removed 5 bases at V and 3 bases at J, leaving 4 bases unmatched. The CDR3 has 13 amino acids. CDR1 is MNHEY, CDR2 SMNVEV, per germline (reference sequence). CDR3 region: CASSVGQDYEQYF. The CDR3 DNA is TGTGCCAGCAGTGTAGGACAGGACTACGAGCAGTACTTC.

With regard to this clonotype: An end of the junction differs from the germline gene, which may be a read error. This chain connects TRBV28 to TRBJ2-7, with a weak D call TRBD1 (5 bases). CDR1 and CDR2 (germline): MDHEN, SYDVKM. This CDR3 is built from 14 residues. The CDR3 DNA reads as TGTGCCAGCAGCCTTTATCCGACAGTCTACGAGCATTACTTC. Its translation is CASSLYPTVYEHYF.